This passage covers 16 T cell receptor beta chains from one sample sequenced in a study of blood T cell repertoires in COVID-19. Assay: immunoSEQ multiplex PCR; the TCRdb copy retains only in-frame clones and omits some. The sample includes 70,000 to 80,000 clones, 75% to 90% of them seen just once. The specimen was peripheral blood. Receptor source: an elderly woman with active or convalescent COVID-19.

J is TRBJ2-2 and V is TRBV4-3; TRBD1 aligns across 7 bases. V gave up 4 bases and J gave up 0 bases; unmatched junction bases: 5. Germline loops: CDR1 LGHNA, CDR2 YSLEER. This CDR3 has 16 residues. The CDR3 loop reads CASSLGTAANTGELFF. In DNA form, the CDR3 reads TGCGCCAGCAGCCTAGGGACAGCCGCGAACACCGGGGAGCTGTTTTTT.

This clone appeared a few times. V and J are TRBV7-8 and TRBJ1-2; no clear D gene. The CDR3 loop spans 13 amino acids. Germline CDR1 is SGHVS and CDR2 is FQNEAQ. Trimming pared 0 bases from V and 11 bases from J, leaving 13 bases between. CDR3 loop: CASSLARSGRYTF. The CDR3 DNA follows: TGTGCCAGCAGCTTAGCTCGATCGGGGAGGTACACCTTC. The variable domain in full, with the rest retrieved from reference TRBV7-8 and TRBJ1-2, is GAGVSQSPRYKVAKRGQDVALRCDPISGHVSLFWYQQALGQGPEFLTYFQNEAQLDKSGLPSDRFFAERPEGSVSTLKIQRTQQEDSAVYLCASSLARSGRYTFGSGTRLTVV.

This rearrangement joins TRBV6-7 to TRBJ2-5; D gene uncertain. TRBV6-7 is annotated as an ORF whose role is uncertain. The CDR3 totals 17 residues. V dropped 4 bases and J dropped 1 base, with 19 bases sitting between them. The CDR3 nucleotides read TGTGCCAGCAGTTTGGTCCGTGTTAGAACCTTCCAAGAGACCCAGTACTTC. It translates to CASSLVRVRTFQETQYF.

The chain employs TRBV12-5 and TRBJ1-6; 7 nucleotides agree with TRBD1. The germline CDR1 and CDR2 sequences are LGHNT and FRNRAP. The CDR3 consists of 15 residues. V lost 7 bases to trimming and J lost 0 bases; unmatched junction nucleotides: 3. The CDR3 sequence is CASARDSSYNSPLHF. As DNA, the CDR3 is TGTGCTAGTGCCCGGGACAGCTCCTATAATTCACCCCTCCACTTT. Variable domain in full (rest from reference TRBV12-5 and TRBJ1-6): DARVTQTPRHKVTEMGQEVTMRCQPILGHNTVFWYRQTMMQGLELLAYFRNRAPLDDSGMPKDRFSAEMPDATLATLKIQPSEPRDSAVYFCASARDSSYNSPLHFGNGTRLTVT.

V and J are TRBV4-3 and TRBJ1-3; a weak D match, TRBD1 (5 bases). The germline CDR1 and CDR2 sequences are LGHNA and YSLEER. The V end lost 0 bases, the J end lost 2 bases, and 11 bases lay between the germline ends. The CDR3 is made up of 16 amino acids. The CDR3 region has the DNA TGCGCCAGCAGCCAAGACGTCCAGGGCCCTGGAAACACCATATATTTT. Encoded protein: CASSQDVQGPGNTIYF.

This clone was observed once. This chain uses TRBV4-3 with TRBJ1-4, with D perhaps TRBD1 (5 bases). Germline values: CDR1 LGHNA, CDR2 YSLEER. V lost 5 bases to trimming and J lost 7 bases, with 14 bases between them. The CDR3 covers 14 residues. CDR3 region: CASSGGISGEKLFF. In nucleotides, the CDR3 is TGCGCCAGCAGCGGGGGGATTAGTGGTGAAAAACTGTTTTTT.

This rearrangement joins TRBV28 to TRBJ1-2, with D possibly TRBD1 on 6 matching bases. This CDR3 has 12 residues. The V gene lost 11 bases and the J gene lost 5 bases, with 15 bases spanning the gap. Germline V gene data show CDR1 as MDHEN and CDR2 as SYDVKM. CDR3 nucleotides: TGTGCCGGGGCGACAGGTGGTTATGGCTACACCTTC. Translation gives CAGATGGYGYTF.

This clone has a single count. V and J are TRBV7-3 and TRBJ2-2; TRBD2 matches 9 bases. There are 17 residues in the CDR3. V dropped 2 bases and J dropped 3; count of bases not matched to a gene: 7. Germline-derived CDR1 and CDR2 are SGHTA and FQGTGA. The chain's CDR3 is CASSLSSSGIYTGELFF. In DNA, the CDR3 is TGTGCCAGCAGCTTATCGTCTAGCGGGATCTACACCGGGGAGCTGTTTTTT.

The V gene is TRBV11-2, the J gene TRBJ2-3; 9 positions agree with TRBD2. Germline V lookup: CDR1 SGHAT, CDR2 FQNNGV. With V trimmed by 4 bases and J by 1 base, 3 bases remained unmatched. The CDR3 is 15 amino acids. The CDR3 bases are TGTGCCAGCAGCTGGTCTAGCGGGGGCACAGATACGCAGTATTTT. Translated, it gives CASSWSSGGTDTQYF. Full variable domain (outside the CDR3, taken from reference TRBV11-2 and TRBJ2-3): EAGVAQSPRYKIIEKRQSVAFWCNPISGHATLYWYQQILGQGPKLLIQFQNNGVVDDSQLPKDRFSAERLKGVDSTLKIQPAKLEDSAVYLCASSWSSGGTDTQYFGPGTRLTVL.

This clone was counted a single time. J is TRBJ2-2 and V is TRBV6-5; D is possibly TRBD1 (6 bases). Germline CDR1 and CDR2: MNHEY and SVGAGI. The CDR3 totals 15 residues. V lost 6 bases and J 4 bases, leaving 15 bases between the germline ends. CDR3 region: CASRSQGHGTGELFF. In DNA form, the CDR3 reads TGTGCCAGCAGGTCGCAGGGGCACGGCACCGGGGAGCTGTTTTTT.

The table lists this clone with a count of one. The chain uses TRBV10-2 and TRBJ2-7, with TRBD2 identical over 13 bases. Germline V gene sequence: CDR1 WSHSY, CDR2 SAAADI. V dropped 9 bases and J dropped 3; count of bases not matched to a gene: 5. CDR3 length equals 14 residues. The CDR3: CASRLAGGNYEQYF. The CDR3 nucleotides read TGCGCCAGTAGACTAGCGGGAGGTAACTACGAGCAGTACTTC.

CDR3 coding DNA: TGTGCCAGTAGTACAGGACTAGCGGGGACGTACCAAGAGACCCAGTACTTC. This codes for CASSTGLAGTYQETQYF. The chain uses TRBV19 and TRBJ2-5; TRBD2 matches 12 bases. Unmatched junction bases numbered 6, after V lost 4 bases and J lost 0 bases. The CDR3 runs to 17 residues. The germline V gene encodes CDR1 LNHDA and CDR2 SQIVND (reference sequence).

The chain has TRBV2 and TRBJ1-2; D unresolved. The V and J ends lost 5 bases and 4 bases respectively, with 8 bases between them. Germline CDR1 and CDR2: SNHLY and FYNNEI. The CDR3 is made up of 12 amino acids. CDR3: CASSPQAYGYTF. The CDR3 nucleotides read TGTGCCAGCAGTCCGCAGGCCTATGGCTACACCTTC.

This clone has just a few counts. The genes are TRBV5-4 and TRBJ1-2; 7 bases are shared with TRBD1. Germline V gene data show CDR1 as SGHNT and CDR2 as YYREEE (reference sequence). J was trimmed by 9 bases and V by 2 bases; bases with no gene match: 10. The CDR3 covers 14 residues. CDR3 bases: TGTGCCAGCAGCTTCTCTCTACAGGGGAGAAGCTACACCTTC. Translation gives CASSFSLQGRSYTF.

The chain is built from TRBV30 and TRBJ1-2; 7 positions match TRBD1. Trimming at V came to 3 bases and at J to 2 bases, leaving 6 bases not matched to a gene. The CDR3 contains 14 residues. Germline-derived CDR1 and CDR2 are GTSNPN and SVGIG (reference sequence). The CDR3 DNA sequence: TGTGCCTGGAGGGGGACAGAGATCAACTATGGCTACACCTTC. Amino acid sequence: CAWRGTEINYGYTF.

The V call is TRBV19, the J call TRBJ2-3; D not certain. V gave up 4 bases and J gave up 0 bases, with 20 bases separating them. The germline CDR1 and CDR2 sequences are LNHDA and SQIVND (reference sequence). CDR3 length equals 18 residues. CDR3 nucleotide sequence: TGTGCCAGTAGTACTCCCGGCGGAGTACTCGGTAGCACAGATACGCAGTATTTT. Translating gives CASSTPGGVLGSTDTQYF.